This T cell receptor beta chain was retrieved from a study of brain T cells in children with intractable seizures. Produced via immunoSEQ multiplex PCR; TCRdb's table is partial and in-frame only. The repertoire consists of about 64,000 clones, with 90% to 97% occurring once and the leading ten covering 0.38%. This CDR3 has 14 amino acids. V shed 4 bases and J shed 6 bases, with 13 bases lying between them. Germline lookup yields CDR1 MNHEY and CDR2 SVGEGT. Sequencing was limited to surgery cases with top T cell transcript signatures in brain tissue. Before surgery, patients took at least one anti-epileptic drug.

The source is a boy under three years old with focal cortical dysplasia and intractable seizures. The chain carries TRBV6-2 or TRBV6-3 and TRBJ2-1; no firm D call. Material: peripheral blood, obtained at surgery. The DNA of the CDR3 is TGTGCCAGCAGTTCGGACCCGCCCCCCAATGAGCAGTTCTTC. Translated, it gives CASSSDPPPNEQFF.